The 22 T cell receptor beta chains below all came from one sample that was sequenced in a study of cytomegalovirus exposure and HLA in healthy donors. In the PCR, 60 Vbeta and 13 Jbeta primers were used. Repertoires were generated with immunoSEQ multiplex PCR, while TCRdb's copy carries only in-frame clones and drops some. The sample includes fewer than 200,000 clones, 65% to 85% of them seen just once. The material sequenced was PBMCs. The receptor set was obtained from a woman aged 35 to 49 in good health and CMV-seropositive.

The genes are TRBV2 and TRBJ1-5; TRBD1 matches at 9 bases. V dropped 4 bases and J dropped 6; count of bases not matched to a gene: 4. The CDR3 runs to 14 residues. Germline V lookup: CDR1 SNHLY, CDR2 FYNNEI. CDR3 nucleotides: TGTGCCAGCAGTGGGACAGGGGCGGTTCAGCCCCAGCATTTT. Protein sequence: CASSGTGAVQPQHF.

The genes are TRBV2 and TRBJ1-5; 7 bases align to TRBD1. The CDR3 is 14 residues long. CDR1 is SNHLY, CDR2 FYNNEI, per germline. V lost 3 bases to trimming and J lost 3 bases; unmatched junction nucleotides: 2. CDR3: CASSETGSNQPQHF. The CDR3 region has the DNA TGTGCCAGCAGTGAGACAGGGTCCAATCAGCCCCAGCATTTT.

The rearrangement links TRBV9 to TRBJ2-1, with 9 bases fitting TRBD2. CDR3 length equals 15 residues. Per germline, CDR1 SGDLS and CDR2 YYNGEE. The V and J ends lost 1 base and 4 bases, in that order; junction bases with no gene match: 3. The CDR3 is CASSVTSGLYNEQFF. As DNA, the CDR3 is TGTGCCAGCAGCGTAACTAGCGGGTTGTACAATGAGCAGTTCTTC. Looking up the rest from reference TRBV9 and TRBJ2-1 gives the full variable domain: DSGVTQTPKHLITATGQRVTLRCSPRSGDLSVYWYQQSLDQGLQFLIQYYNGEERAKGNILERFSAQQFPDLHSELNLSSLELGDSALYFCASSVTSGLYNEQFFGPGTRLTVL.

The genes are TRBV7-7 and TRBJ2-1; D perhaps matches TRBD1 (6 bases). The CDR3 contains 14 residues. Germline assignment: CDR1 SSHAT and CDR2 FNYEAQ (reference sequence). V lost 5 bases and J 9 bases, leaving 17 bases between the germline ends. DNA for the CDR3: TGTGCCAGCAGCCACGGCGCGACAGGCAGTGAGCAGTTCTTC. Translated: CASSHGATGSEQFF.

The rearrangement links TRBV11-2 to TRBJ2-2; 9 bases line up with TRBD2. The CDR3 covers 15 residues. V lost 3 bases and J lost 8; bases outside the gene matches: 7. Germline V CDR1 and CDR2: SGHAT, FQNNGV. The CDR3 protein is CASSLIASGIGELFF. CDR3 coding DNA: TGTGCCAGCAGCTTGATTGCTAGCGGGATTGGGGAGCTGTTTTTT.

The CDR3 DNA reads as TGTGCCAGCAGCCCAAGACAGGGGGTGGACACTGAAGCTTTCTTT. Its protein is CASSPRQGVDTEAFF. The chain joins TRBV9 to TRBJ1-1, with 9 bases fitting TRBD1. Germline assignment: CDR1 SGDLS and CDR2 YYNGEE. The CDR3 has 15 residues. Losses at the gene ends were 4 bases for V and 3 bases for J; bases not matched to a gene: 7.

The CDR3 region is CASSPRSGSSYNEQFF. The DNA of the CDR3 is TGCGCCAGCAGCCCGAGGAGCGGATCCTCCTACAATGAGCAGTTCTTC. The V and J genes are TRBV5-1 and TRBJ2-1; possibly TRBD2 for D (5 bases). This CDR3 contains 16 residues. Germline values: CDR1 SGHRS, CDR2 YFSETQ. With 4 bases removed from V and 0 bases from J, the gap between germline ends came to 14 bases.

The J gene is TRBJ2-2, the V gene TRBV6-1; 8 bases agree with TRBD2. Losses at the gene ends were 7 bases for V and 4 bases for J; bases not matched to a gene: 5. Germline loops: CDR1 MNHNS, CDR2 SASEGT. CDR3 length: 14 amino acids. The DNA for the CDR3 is TGTGCCAGCACGGGAGGGGGACCCACCGGGGAGCTGTTTTTT. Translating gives CASTGGGPTGELFF.

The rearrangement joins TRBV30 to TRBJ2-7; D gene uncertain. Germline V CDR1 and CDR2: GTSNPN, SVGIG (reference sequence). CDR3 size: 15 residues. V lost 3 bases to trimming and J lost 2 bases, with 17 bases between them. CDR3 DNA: TGTGCCTGGAGCCCACGAGGTCCTCTTGCCTACGAGCAGTACTTC. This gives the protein CAWSPRGPLAYEQYF.

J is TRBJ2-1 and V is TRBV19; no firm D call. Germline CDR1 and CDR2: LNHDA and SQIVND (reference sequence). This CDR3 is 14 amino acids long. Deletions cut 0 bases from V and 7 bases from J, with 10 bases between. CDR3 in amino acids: CASSIEQTWNEQFF. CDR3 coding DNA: TGTGCCAGTAGTATAGAACAGACCTGGAATGAGCAGTTCTTC.

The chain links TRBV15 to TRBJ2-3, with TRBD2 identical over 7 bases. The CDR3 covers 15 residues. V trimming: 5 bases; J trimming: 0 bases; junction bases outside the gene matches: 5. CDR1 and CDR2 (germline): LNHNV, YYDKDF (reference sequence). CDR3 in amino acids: CATSSGSGSTDTQYF. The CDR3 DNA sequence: TGTGCCACCAGCTCGGGTAGCGGGAGCACAGATACGCAGTATTTT.

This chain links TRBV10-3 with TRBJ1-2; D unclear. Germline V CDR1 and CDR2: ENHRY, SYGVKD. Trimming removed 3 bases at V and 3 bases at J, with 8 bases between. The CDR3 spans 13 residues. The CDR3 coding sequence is TGTGCCATCAGTGATGAGAGGGACTATGGCTACACCTTC. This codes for CAISDERDYGYTF.

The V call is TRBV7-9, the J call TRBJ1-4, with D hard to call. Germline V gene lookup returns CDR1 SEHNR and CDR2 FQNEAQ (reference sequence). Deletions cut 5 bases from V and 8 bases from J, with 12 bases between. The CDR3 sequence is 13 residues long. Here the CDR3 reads CASSPSTQEKLFF. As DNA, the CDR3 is TGTGCCAGCAGCCCTTCGACACAGGAAAAACTGTTTTTT.

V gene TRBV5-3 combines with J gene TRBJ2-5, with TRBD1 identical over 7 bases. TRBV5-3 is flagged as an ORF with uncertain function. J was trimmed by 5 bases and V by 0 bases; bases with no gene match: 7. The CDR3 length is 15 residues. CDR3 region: CARSLVSGGGETQYF. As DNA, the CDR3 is TGTGCCAGAAGCTTGGTGTCAGGGGGTGGGGAGACCCAGTACTTC.

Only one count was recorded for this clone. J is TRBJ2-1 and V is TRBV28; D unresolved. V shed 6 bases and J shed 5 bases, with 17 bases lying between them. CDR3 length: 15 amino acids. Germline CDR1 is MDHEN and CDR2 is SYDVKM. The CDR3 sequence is CASSPISPLDNEQFF. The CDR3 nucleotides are TGTGCCAGCAGCCCCATATCCCCCCTAGACAATGAGCAGTTCTTC.

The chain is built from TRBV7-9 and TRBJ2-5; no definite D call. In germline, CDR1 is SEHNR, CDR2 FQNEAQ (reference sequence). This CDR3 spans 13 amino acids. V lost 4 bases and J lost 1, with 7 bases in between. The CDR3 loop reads CASSSTGQETQYF. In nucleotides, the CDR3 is TGTGCCAGCAGCTCCACGGGCCAAGAGACCCAGTACTTC.

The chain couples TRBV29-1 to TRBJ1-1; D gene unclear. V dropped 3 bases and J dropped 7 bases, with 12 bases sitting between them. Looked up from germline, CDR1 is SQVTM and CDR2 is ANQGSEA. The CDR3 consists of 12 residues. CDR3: CSVDGQAYEAFF. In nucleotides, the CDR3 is TGCAGCGTTGACGGTCAGGCGTATGAAGCTTTCTTT.

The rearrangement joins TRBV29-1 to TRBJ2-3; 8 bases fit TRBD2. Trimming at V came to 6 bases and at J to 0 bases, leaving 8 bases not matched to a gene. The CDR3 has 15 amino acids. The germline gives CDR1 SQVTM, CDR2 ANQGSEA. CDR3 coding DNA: TGCAGCGTCTCCAAACTAGCGGATAGCACAGATACGCAGTATTTT. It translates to CSVSKLADSTDTQYF.

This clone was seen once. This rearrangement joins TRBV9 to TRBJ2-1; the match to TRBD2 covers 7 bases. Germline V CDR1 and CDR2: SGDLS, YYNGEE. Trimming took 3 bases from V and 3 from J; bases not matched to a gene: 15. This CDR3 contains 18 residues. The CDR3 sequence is CASSAPGGGRDVYNEQFF. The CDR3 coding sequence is TGTGCCAGCAGCGCCCCCGGAGGCGGGAGAGATGTCTACAATGAGCAGTTCTTC.

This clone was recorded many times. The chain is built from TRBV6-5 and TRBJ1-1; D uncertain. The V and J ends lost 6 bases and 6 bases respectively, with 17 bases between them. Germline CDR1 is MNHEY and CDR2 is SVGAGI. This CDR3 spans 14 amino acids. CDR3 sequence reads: CASSPAGGMAEAFF. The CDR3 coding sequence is TGTGCCAGCAGCCCGGCTGGAGGGATGGCTGAAGCTTTCTTT.

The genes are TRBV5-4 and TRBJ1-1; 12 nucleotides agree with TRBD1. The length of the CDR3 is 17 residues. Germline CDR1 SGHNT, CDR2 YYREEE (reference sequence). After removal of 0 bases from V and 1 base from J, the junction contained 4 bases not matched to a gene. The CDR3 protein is CASSLAGTGGPNTEAFF. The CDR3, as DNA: TGTGCCAGCAGCTTGGCGGGGACAGGGGGCCCGAACACTGAAGCTTTCTTT.

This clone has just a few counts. As DNA, the CDR3 is TGTGCCAGTAGTATTAGTTTCTTAACGATCCAAGAGACCCAGTACTTC. Its protein product is CASSISFLTIQETQYF. V gene TRBV19 combines with J gene TRBJ2-5; D is unclear. Germline CDR1 LNHDA, CDR2 SQIVND (reference sequence). Trimming pared 3 bases from V and 1 base from J, leaving 15 bases between. The CDR3 contains 16 residues.